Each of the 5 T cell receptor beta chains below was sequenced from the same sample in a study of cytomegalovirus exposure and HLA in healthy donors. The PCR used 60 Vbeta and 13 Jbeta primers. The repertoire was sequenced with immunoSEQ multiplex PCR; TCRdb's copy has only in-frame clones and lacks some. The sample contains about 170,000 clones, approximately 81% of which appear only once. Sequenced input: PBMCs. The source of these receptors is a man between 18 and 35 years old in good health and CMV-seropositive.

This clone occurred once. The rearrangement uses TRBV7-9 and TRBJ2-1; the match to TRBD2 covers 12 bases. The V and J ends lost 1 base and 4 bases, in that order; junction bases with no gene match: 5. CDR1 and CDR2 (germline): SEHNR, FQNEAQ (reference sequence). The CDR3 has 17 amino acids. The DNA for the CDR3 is TGTGCCAGCAGCTTAGTGCGGCTAGCGGGGGGGTACAATGAGCAGTTCTTC. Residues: CASSLVRLAGGYNEQFF. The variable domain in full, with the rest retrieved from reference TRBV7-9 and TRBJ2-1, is DTGVSQNPRHKITKRGQNVTFRCDPISEHNRLYWYRQTLGQGPEFLTYFQNEAQLEKSRLLSDRFSAERPKGSFSTLEIQRTEQGDSAMYLCASSLVRLAGGYNEQFFGPGTRLTVL.

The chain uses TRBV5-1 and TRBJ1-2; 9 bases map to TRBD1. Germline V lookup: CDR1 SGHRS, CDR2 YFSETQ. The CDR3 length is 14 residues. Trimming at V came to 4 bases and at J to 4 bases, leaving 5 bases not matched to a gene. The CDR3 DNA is TGCGCCAGCAGCGCGGGACAGGGAAGCTATGGCTACACCTTC. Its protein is CASSAGQGSYGYTF. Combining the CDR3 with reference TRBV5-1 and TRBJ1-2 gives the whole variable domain KAGVTQTPRYLIKTRGQQVTLSCSPISGHRSVSWYQQTPGQGLQFLFEYFSETQRNKGNFPGRFSGRQFSNSRSEMNVSTLELGDSALYLCASSAGQGSYGYTFGSGTRLTVV.

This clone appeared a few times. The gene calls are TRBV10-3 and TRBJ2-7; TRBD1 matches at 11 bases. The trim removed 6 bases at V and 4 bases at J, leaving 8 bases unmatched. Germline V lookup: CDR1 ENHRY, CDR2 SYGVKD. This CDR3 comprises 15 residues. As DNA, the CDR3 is TGTGCCATCAGCAACGGGGACAGGGGGGGTTACGAGCAGTACTTC. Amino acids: CAISNGDRGGYEQYF.

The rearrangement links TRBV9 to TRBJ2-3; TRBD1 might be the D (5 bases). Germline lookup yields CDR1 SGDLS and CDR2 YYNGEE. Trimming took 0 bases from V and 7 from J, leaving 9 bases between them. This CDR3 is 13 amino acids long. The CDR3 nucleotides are TGTGCCAGCAGCGTAGGGGCAGGGTATACGCAGTATTTT. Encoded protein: CASSVGAGYTQYF.

CDR3: CASSPTRDRAAYTF. DNA of the CDR3: TGTGCCAGCAGTCCAACCCGGGACAGGGCCGCGTACACCTTC. The V gene is TRBV25-1, the J gene TRBJ1-2, with 9 bases identical to TRBD1. Germline V gene lookup returns CDR1 MGHDK and CDR2 SYGVNS. The CDR3 is 14 residues long. V shed 5 bases and J 11 bases; nucleotides not matched to a gene: 12.